This record looks at one T cell receptor beta chain sequence and its context. V trimming: 7 bases; J trimming: 2 bases; junction bases outside the gene matches: 9. This CDR3 region has 16 residues. Germline lookup yields CDR1 SGHVS and CDR2 FNYEAQ. This record comes from a study of cytomegalovirus exposure and HLA in healthy donors. The PCR had 60 Vbeta and 13 Jbeta primers. The protocol was immunoSEQ multiplex PCR, while the TCRdb copy is restricted to in-frame clones and leaves out a portion. The sample table includes roughly 69,000 clones. This chain uses TRBV7-6 with TRBJ2-7; 12 bases fit TRBD2. The sequence was collected from a woman in her 30s in good health and CMV-seronegative. The sequencing input was PBMCs. CDR3 protein: CASTQSPSGGAYEQYF. For the CDR3, the DNA is TGTGCCAGCACCCAATCCCCTAGCGGGGGGGCCTACGAGCAGTACTTC.